This TCR beta chain originates from a study of T cells in Graves' hyperthyroidism and ophthalmopathy. CDR3 size: 14 residues. Germline-derived CDR1 and CDR2 are SNHLY and FYNNEI. V lost 7 bases and J 2 bases, leaving 15 bases between the germline ends. Amplified TCR beta CDR3 regions came from RNA transcripts. HTBI primers drove first-round RT-PCR of the TCR CDR3. Each CDR3 protein gets one entry after TCRdb re-called the multiplex PCR reads with MiXCR. Of 300,000 to 450,000 distinct CDR3 sequences listed, around a sixth are singletons. There are many counts of this clonotype. The V and J genes are TRBV2 and TRBJ2-7; TRBD2 might be the D (5 bases). The sample taken for sequencing was blood. This TCR came from a woman in her thirties or forties with Graves' ophthalmopathy. The CDR3 DNA follows: TGTGCCAGCAAATCTCGAGGGCAGGCCTACGAGCAGTACTTC. Translating gives CASKSRGQAYEQYF.